The clone carrying this T cell receptor beta chain was detected only a few times. No antigen is known for it. These data come from a study of human T cells and chemical hapten exposure. About the study: All patients underwent weekly scalp dosing with diphenylcyclopropenone for the full roughly 22-week study. Readings were taken at 6 days from patch tests that had applied 0.01% DPC to the upper back.

V lost 6 bases and J 5 bases, leaving 10 bases between the germline ends. The CDR3 totals 12 residues. Using its own MiXCR run on the RACE reads, TCRdb lists one record per CDR3 protein. Of 120,000 or so distinct CDR3 sequences in the sample, about 11% were seen once. Notes on the study in general: Sensitizing to DPC left TCRs with a frequency above 1 in 1000 unaltered. Controls had significantly fewer large CDR3 similarity clusters than were formed by expanded TCRs.

Time point specified: patch test 3, about 24 weeks after DPC sensitization. Treatment defined: therapeutic diphenylcyclopropenone sensitization with weekly scalp DPC. This TCR came from a woman between 50 and 59 years old with alopecia areata. Some clones in this sample may be carry-over from other donors' samples. This chain links TRBV12-3 or TRBV12-4 with TRBJ1-1; TRBD1 is a possible D gene (5 bases). Sequences were derived from whole blood, sampled in connection with sensitization to the hapten diphenylcyclopropenone (DPC). CDR3 protein: CASRRWGTEAFF. As DNA, the CDR3 is TGTGCCAGCAGGCGGTGGGGGACTGAAGCTTTCTTT.